The T cell receptor (beta chain) under discussion was sequenced for a study of blood T cell repertoires in COVID-19. TCRdb's table, derived via immunoSEQ multiplex PCR, lists solely in-frame clones and lacks some. Of some 71,000 clones listed, 86% are singletons. This clone has a single count. The identical CDR3 is also encoded by other nucleotide sequences in the sample. This CDR3 comprises 14 residues. Germline CDR1 reads SEHNR; CDR2 reads FQNEAQ (reference sequence). V shed 3 bases, J shed 9 bases, and the junction held 3 bases outside the gene matches. This chain uses TRBV7-9 with TRBJ2-1; 12 nucleotides agree with TRBD2. This clonotype originated in a man aged 30 to 39 with acute or convalescent COVID-19. Sequencing was done on a sample of peripheral blood. The CDR3 sequence is CASSLGLAGGEQFF. The CDR3 DNA sequence: TGTGCCAGCAGCTTGGGACTAGCGGGCGGTGAGCAGTTCTTC.